This T cell receptor beta chain was found in a study of shared clonotypes between healthy human individuals. As for the study in general: CD4 naive and memory got three plates each, CD8 naive two, CD8 memory one. General study findings and limits: The four-donor shared clonotypes exceeded non-shared clonotypes in generation probability, with non-shared ones scoring lower.

As for this clone: The antigen is undetermined.

Profiling relied on immunoSEQ multiplex PCR, and the TCRdb table lists in-frame clones only, not all of them. The sample gives about 1,900,000 clones, about 95% of which show up once; 1% to 1.5% is in the top ten. The CDR3 has 16 amino acids. The ends were cut back, 2 bases at V and 4 bases at J, with 15 bases in the middle. Germline lookup yields CDR1 SNHLY and CDR2 FYNNEI. Naive CD8 cells comprised CD45RO-negative, CCR7-positively selected cells, excluding terminally differentiated effector memory CD45RA+ cells. Within Nashville, Tennessee resided all donors, each a Caucasian adult. This clonotype was sampled from a man younger than 35 in good health. The chain combines TRBV2 with TRBJ1-3; tentatively, D is TRBD1 (5 bases). The sample comprised naive CD8+ T cells sorted from blood. The CDR3 spells CASSESGEGHGNTIYF. CDR3 nucleotides: TGTGCCAGCAGTGAATCTGGGGAGGGGCACGGAAACACCATATATTTT.